This is a list of T cell receptor beta chains from one sample in a study of early T cells in non-severe SARS-CoV-2 infection. TCRdb called the 5' RACE reads again in MiXCR, with one record for every CDR3 protein. This sample carries around 58,000 distinct CDR3 sequences, about 13% of them seen once, and the ten largest clones take 9.5% to 10%. The specimen was whole blood. These TCRs come from an adult who was a healthcare worker with PCR-confirmed SARS-CoV-2 infection or an uninfected control (not recorded which). CDR3s include the opening cysteine and the closing phenylalanine or tryptophan. D genes are given only for firm matches. The size of a clone is reported for some rows only, either as once, few or many, or as a class for expanded clones.

TGCAGTGCTAACCCCTACGAGACAGGGGATCATTCACCCCTCCACTTT,CSANPYETGDHSPLHF,TRBD1,TRBV20-1,many,TRBJ1-6
TGTGCCAGCAGCGTAGAAGGGATAGAGACCCAGTACTTC,CASSVEGIETQYF,NA,TRBV9,medium-sized,TRBJ2-5
TGTGCCAGCAGAAAAACTAGCGGGAGCACAGATACGCAGTATTTT,CASRKTSGSTDTQYF,TRBD2,TRBV7-2,many,TRBJ2-3
TGTGCCAGCAGTTTAAGACAGCTTAATGAAAAACTGTTTTTT,CASSLRQLNEKLFF,NA,TRBV28,few,TRBJ1-4
TGTGCCAGCAGCCAAGATCCCGGAATTAATGAAAAACTGTTTTTT,CASSQDPGINEKLFF,NA,TRBV4-2,few,TRBJ1-4
TGTGCCAGCAGCTTACCGGTGACAGGGGGCGGCTACACCTTC,CASSLPVTGGGYTF,TRBD1,TRBV7-9,few,TRBJ1-2
TGCAGCGTTGGGTCAGCTAATTCACCCCTCCACTTT,CSVGSANSPLHF,NA,TRBV29-1,few,TRBJ1-6
TGCAGTGCTAGCTTTGGGGTCGGCGGTTCACCCCTCCACTTT,CSASFGVGGSPLHF,NA,TRBV20-1,few,TRBJ1-6
TGCAGTGCTAGAGAGGCAGCCCTCGCGGGCACGCAGTATTTT,CSAREAALAGTQYF,NA,TRBV20-1,NA,TRBJ2-3
TGTGCCAGTAGTATTGGAGAAACAGGTACCCTGCCCCAGCATTTT,CASSIGETGTLPQHF,NA,TRBV19,few,TRBJ1-5
TGCGCCAGCAGCCACCCCCGGAGGGCGGAAACCGGGGAGCTGTTTTTT,CASSHPRRAETGELFF,NA,TRBV4-1,NA,TRBJ2-2
TGCAGTGCTAGAGATCCAGGGTCGGTATGGACCGGGGAGCTGTTTTTT,CSARDPGSVWTGELFF,NA,TRBV20-1,many,TRBJ2-2
TGTGCCAGCAGTACTGCAGTTCTCGAGGACACTGAAGCTTTCTTT,CASSTAVLEDTEAFF,NA,TRBV28,many,TRBJ1-1
TGTGCCAGCAGCTTAGATCCAGGGCGCCCCTACGAGCAGTACTTC,CASSLDPGRPYEQYF,NA,TRBV11-3,many,TRBJ2-7
TGTGCCAGCATGGGCTTGATCTTAAACATTCAGTACTTC,CASMGLILNIQYF,NA,TRBV2,NA,TRBJ2-4
TGCAGCGCCCAAACAGGGGGCTCCTACGAGCAGTACTTC,CSAQTGGSYEQYF,TRBD1,TRBV29-1,many,TRBJ2-7
TGTGCCAGCAGCTTGGGACAGTACTACGAGCAGTACTTC,CASSLGQYYEQYF,NA,TRBV5-4,many,TRBJ2-7
TGTGCCAGCAGTGAAGCGCTAGTGAGCTGGCCCCAGCATTTT,CASSEALVSWPQHF,NA,TRBV6-1,NA,TRBJ1-5
TGTGCCAGCAGTACGCAAAGGTTCCCAGAGACCCAGTACTTC,CASSTQRFPETQYF,NA,TRBV6-5,NA,TRBJ2-5
TGCAGCGTCTTAGTGAGGGTCCCGAGCTCTGGGGCCAACGTCCTGACTTTC,CSVLVRVPSSGANVLTF,NA,TRBV29-1,many,TRBJ2-6
TGTGCCAGCAGCTTATCCGGGCTGGCAGAAGAGACCCAGTACTTC,CASSLSGLAEETQYF,NA,TRBV7-2,NA,TRBJ2-5
TGCAGCGTTGACGCTAGCCCCTCTGAGTTCGGGACTGAGCAGTTCTTC,CSVDASPSEFGTEQFF,NA,TRBV29-1,few,TRBJ2-1
TGCAGTGCAATCCTTGGGACTAGCGGGTTCAATGAGCAGTTCTTC,CSAILGTSGFNEQFF,TRBD2,TRBV20-1,NA,TRBJ2-1
TGTGCCAGCAGCTTAGTCCCAGGAGAAGAGCAGTACTTC,CASSLVPGEEQYF,NA,TRBV11-2,NA,TRBJ2-7
TGTGCCAGCAGCCAGAGGGGAGGGAATAGCAATCAGCCCCAGCATTTT,CASSQRGGNSNQPQHF,NA,TRBV3-1,many,TRBJ1-5
TGTGCCAGCAGCAACCCGACCCAGGGGTACGAGACCCAGTACTTC,CASSNPTQGYETQYF,NA,TRBV4-2,many,TRBJ2-5
TGCGCCAGCAGCGACAGAATGAACACTGAAGCTTTCTTT,CASSDRMNTEAFF,NA,TRBV5-1,many,TRBJ1-1
TGTGCCAGCAGCCAAGATCGATGGAGGGAGACCCAGTACTTC,CASSQDRWRETQYF,NA,TRBV4-2,NA,TRBJ2-5
TGTGCCAGCAGCTCCCAGGTGGCCGGGCGGGCAGATACGCAGTATTTT,CASSSQVAGRADTQYF,NA,TRBV7-2,many,TRBJ2-3
TGTGCCAGCAGTGTGGATCAGCCCCAGCATTTT,CASSVDQPQHF,NA,TRBV2,few,TRBJ1-5
TGTGCCAGCAGCTTAGACGGACTAGCGGCAAGCACAGATACGCAGTATTTT,CASSLDGLAASTDTQYF,TRBD2,TRBV11-3,many,TRBJ2-3
TGTGCCAGCAGTGAAGCGCGTGGACAGACCTATGGCTACACCTTC,CASSEARGQTYGYTF,NA,TRBV6-1,NA,TRBJ1-2
TGTGCCAGCAGCGTATCTTCGGGCCCTAACTATGGCTACACCTTC,CASSVSSGPNYGYTF,NA,TRBV9,NA,TRBJ1-2
TGTGCCACCAGTGAACTAGACTACAATGAGCAGTTCTTC,CATSELDYNEQFF,NA,TRBV24-1,many,TRBJ2-1
TGCAGCGTTGCGGGCGCATTCCAAGAGACCCAGTACTTC,CSVAGAFQETQYF,NA,TRBV29-1,NA,TRBJ2-5
TGTGCCACCACGACAGCCACCGGGGAGCTGTTTTTT,CATTTATGELFF,NA,TRBV24-1,NA,TRBJ2-2
TGTGCCAGCTCACCACCGGAGGGTGACACTAATGAAAAACTGTTTTTT,CASSPPEGDTNEKLFF,NA,TRBV18,NA,TRBJ1-4
TGCAGTGCTCCCCGACAGGGAGGGAACTATGGCTACACCTTC,CSAPRQGGNYGYTF,TRBD1,TRBV20-1,few,TRBJ1-2
TGTGCCAGCAGCCCTACAGGCTCCTATAATTCACCCCTCCACTTT,CASSPTGSYNSPLHF,NA,TRBV7-3,many,TRBJ1-6
TGCGCCACTACCGTAGGGACGGAAAATCAGCCCCAGCATTTT,CATTVGTENQPQHF,NA,TRBV10-1,many,TRBJ1-5
TGTGCCAGCAGGGTACTAGGGACTGAGCAGTTCTTC,CASRVLGTEQFF,NA,TRBV2,many,TRBJ2-1
TGTGCCAGCAGTGAGTCCAGCTTCTATGGCTACACCTTC,CASSESSFYGYTF,NA,TRBV6-1,many,TRBJ1-2
TGTGCCAGCAGCGCAACCGCCTCGAGGACCCAGTACTTC,CASSATASRTQYF,NA,TRBV9,NA,TRBJ2-5
TGTGCCAGCAGTTTACAGGGGGAAGGAATGAACACTGAAGCTTTCTTT,CASSLQGEGMNTEAFF,TRBD1,TRBV28,few,TRBJ1-1
TGTGCCAGCAGCCAACCTACTTTGGACAGGGAAGAGACTGAAGCTTTCTTT,CASSQPTLDREETEAFF,TRBD1,TRBV4-2,few,TRBJ1-1
TGCAGTGCTCGCCTGGGCGAAAAACTGTTTTTT,CSARLGEKLFF,NA,TRBV20-1,many,TRBJ1-4
TGTGCCAGCAGTGACAACCCGAACACTGAAGCTTTCTTT,CASSDNPNTEAFF,NA,TRBV28,NA,TRBJ1-1
TGCAGCGTTGAACAGGGAATCAATCAGCCCCAGCATTTT,CSVEQGINQPQHF,NA,TRBV29-1,NA,TRBJ1-5
TGTGCCAGCAGCTTAGTCGCCGGACAGGCCGGGGAGCTGTTTTTT,CASSLVAGQAGELFF,TRBD1,TRBV11-2,few,TRBJ2-2
TGTGCCAGTAGGCCGACAGGGGGCAAGAACACCGGGGAGCTGTTTTTT,CASRPTGGKNTGELFF,TRBD1,TRBV19,many,TRBJ2-2
TGTGCCAGCAGCGCTCGGGCGGGGGACCAAGAGACCCAGTACTTC,CASSARAGDQETQYF,TRBD2,TRBV11-1,NA,TRBJ2-5
TGTGCCAGTAGTAATCCGGGACAGGTGGATACGCAGTATTTT,CASSNPGQVDTQYF,TRBD1,TRBV19,few,TRBJ2-3
TGTGCCAGCAACGCCCTCGGAGCGAATGGCTACACCTTC,CASNALGANGYTF,NA,TRBV4-2,NA,TRBJ1-2
TGTGCCAGCAGGCCCGGACAGGGGGCTGGGGGCTACACCTTC,CASRPGQGAGGYTF,TRBD1,TRBV7-9,few,TRBJ1-2
TGTGCCAGCACCGGAAGGAGCAATCAGCCCCAGCATTTT,CASTGRSNQPQHF,NA,TRBV2,many,TRBJ1-5
TGCAGTGCTGGGACTAGCGGGGTAATGGGCACAGATACGCAGTATTTT,CSAGTSGVMGTDTQYF,TRBD2,TRBV20-1,many,TRBJ2-3